This TCR beta chain was recovered during a study of beta chain features in type 1 diabetes. Reverse transcribing all isolated RNA meant expressed TCRB transcripts were sequenced. The table came from immunoSEQ multiplex PCR; TCRdb's copy has only in-frame clones and leaves some out. Here the sample spans 200,000 to 250,000 clones, 9.6% being singletons. Germline V gives CDR1 SEHNR, CDR2 FQNEAQ (reference sequence). The V end was cut by 5 bases, the J end by 4 bases, with 17 bases between. The CDR3 contains 15 residues. Every donor had blood drawn once into heparin, roughly 110 mL on average. This TCR derives from a woman aged 18-29 years in good health. The V call is TRBV7-9, the J call TRBJ1-2; D remains unclear. What was sequenced was naive CD4+ T cells from blood. CDR3 in amino acids: CASSPGGLIRYGYTF. The CDR3 DNA sequence: TGTGCCAGCAGCCCGGGTGGGTTGATCCGCTATGGCTACACCTTC.